Below are 23 T cell receptor beta chains sequenced from a single sample in a study of cytomegalovirus exposure and HLA in healthy donors. PCR amplification relied on 60 Vbeta primers (plus 13 Jbeta primers). Produced via immunoSEQ multiplex PCR; TCRdb's table is partial and in-frame only. The table records about 120,000 clones, around three quarters of them present only once. The sample comprised PBMCs. These receptor sequences come from a female donor in good health and CMV-seronegative.

The genes are TRBV6-5 and TRBJ1-4; 10 positions agree with TRBD1. J gave up 4 bases and V 4 bases, and 3 bases lay outside the gene matches. The CDR3 loop spans 15 amino acids. Germline V CDR1 and CDR2: MNHEY, SVGAGI. The CDR3 DNA reads as TGTGCCAGCAGTTCCCGGGACAGGGGTAATGAAAAACTGTTTTTT. It codes for CASSSRDRGNEKLFF.

As to this clone: The identical CDR3 is also encoded by other nucleotide sequences in the sample. V and J are TRBV6-5 and TRBJ1-2; weak D call: TRBD1 (5 bases). Trimming left V 5 bases short and J 1 base short, with 11 bases between. Germline V gene data show CDR1 as MNHEY and CDR2 as SVGAGI. The CDR3 runs 14 residues. The CDR3 bases are TGTGCCAGCAGTCGCGGGACGGGTAACTATGGCTACACCTTC. This gives the protein CASSRGTGNYGYTF.

The chain employs TRBV7-9 and TRBJ2-7, with TRBD1 matching 8 bases. The CDR3 is made up of 16 amino acids. Germline assignment: CDR1 SEHNR and CDR2 FQNEAQ (reference sequence). V shed 1 base and J 4 bases; nucleotides not matched to a gene: 9. CDR3 DNA: TGTGCCAGCAGCTTAGGGTTGGCAGGGGGCGAGTACGAGCAGTACTTC. It yields the protein CASSLGLAGGEYEQYF.

V is TRBV5-1 and J is TRBJ2-3; perhaps TRBD1 as D (6 bases). The CDR3 totals 16 residues. CDR1 and CDR2 from the germline V gene are SGHRS and YFSETQ. V was cut by 4 bases and J by 0 bases, with 15 bases left in between. This chain's CDR3 is CASSQRVGASTDTQYF. The CDR3 DNA reads TGCGCCAGCAGCCAAAGGGTGGGGGCAAGCACAGATACGCAGTATTTT.

The CDR3 sequence: CASSTTGAFYGYTF. The DNA of the CDR3 is TGTGCCAGCAGCACGACTGGGGCCTTCTATGGCTACACCTTC. The genes are TRBV6-5 and TRBJ1-2; D may be TRBD1 (5 bases). The germline V gene encodes CDR1 MNHEY and CDR2 SVGAGI. Between the trimmed V and J ends, which lost 6 bases and 4 bases, there was a span of 15 bases. The CDR3 runs to 14 residues.

The CDR3 nucleotides read TGTGCCAGCAGTCCCGCTACGACTAGCGGGAGATTGGCAGATACGCAGTATTTT. Translation: CASSPATTSGRLADTQYF. The chain is built from TRBV28 and TRBJ2-3; 12 nucleotides line up with TRBD2. V was clipped by 5 bases and J by 4 bases; unmatched bases: 13. The V gene's germline CDR1 is MDHEN and CDR2 SYDVKM. CDR3 length equals 18 residues.

The chain joins TRBV2 to TRBJ1-3; 7 bases map to TRBD1. This CDR3 contains 11 residues. Trimming took 6 bases from V and 15 from J; bases not matched to a gene: 8. Looked up from germline, CDR1 is SNHLY and CDR2 is FYNNEI. The CDR3, as DNA: TGTGCCAGCAGCCCACAGGGGACCGCATATTTT. It is translated as CASSPQGTAYF. The full variable domain, rest sourced from reference TRBV2 and TRBJ1-3, is EPEVTQTPSHQVTQMGQEVILRCVPISNHLYFYWYRQILGQKVEFLVSFYNNEISEKSEIFDDQFSVERPDGSNFTLKIRSTKLEDSAMYFCASSPQGTAYFGEGSWLTVV.

The CDR3 coding sequence is TGTGCCAGCAGCCAAGAGGGTTGGACAGAGGTATCCTACGAGCAGTACTTC. Its protein product is CASSQEGWTEVSYEQYF. J is TRBJ2-7 and V is TRBV14; maybe TRBD1 (6 bases). Trimming took off 0 bases at V and 1 base at J, with 16 bases between the two ends. This CDR3 contains 17 residues. Germline lookup yields CDR1 SGHDN and CDR2 FVKESK.

The V gene is TRBV6-6, the J gene TRBJ2-5; perhaps TRBD2 as D (5 bases). TRBJ2-7 matches the DNA end more closely, so the J call is doubtful. The CDR3 totals 16 residues. Per the germline V gene, CDR1 is MNHNY and CDR2 is SVGAGI (reference sequence). CDR3 nucleotide sequence: TGTGCCAGCAGTCCGGTGGGGAGCCCTAACCCCTACGAGCAGTACTTC. It specifies CASSPVGSPNPYEQYF.

This clone has only a few counts. This CDR3 is CAWKGAGGEETQYF. CDR3 bases: TGTGCCTGGAAGGGAGCGGGGGGGGAGGAGACCCAGTACTTC. The chain carries TRBV30 and TRBJ2-5, with TRBD2 identical over 10 bases. The CDR3 runs to 14 residues. V lost 4 bases to trimming and J lost 5 bases; unmatched junction nucleotides: 7. CDR1 is GTSNPN, CDR2 SVGIG, per germline (reference sequence).

The chain recombines TRBV6-1 with TRBJ1-1; tentatively, D is TRBD1 (5 bases). The CDR3 runs 15 residues. V was clipped by 1 base and J by 1 base, with 10 bases between them. Germline V gene sequence: CDR1 MNHNS, CDR2 SASEGT. CDR3 DNA: TGTGCCAGCAGTGAAGTCTGGGGGGGGAACACTGAAGCTTTCTTT. Translated: CASSEVWGGNTEAFF.

CDR3 nucleotides: TGCGCCAGCAGCTTGGGGACAGCTGGAAACACCATATATTTT. It specifies CASSLGTAGNTIYF. The V gene is TRBV5-1, the J gene TRBJ1-3; perhaps TRBD1 as D (6 bases). Germline V CDR1 and CDR2: SGHRS, YFSETQ. The length of the CDR3 is 14 residues. V dropped 0 bases and J dropped 2 bases, with 6 bases sitting between them.

CDR3 protein: CASNSGTSGGEQYF. CDR3 sequence (DNA): TGTGCCAGTAATTCTGGGACTAGCGGGGGCGAGCAGTACTTC. This chain joins TRBV19 and TRBJ2-7; 14 bases are shared with TRBD2. There are 14 residues in the CDR3. The germline V gene has CDR1 LNHDA and CDR2 SQIVND (reference sequence). V shed 7 bases, J shed 6 bases, and the junction held 5 bases outside the gene matches. Drawing the rest from reference TRBV19 and TRBJ2-7, the complete variable domain is DGGITQSPKYLFRKEGQNVTLSCEQNLNHDAMYWYRQDPGQGLRLIYYSQIVNDFQKGDIAEGYSVSREKKESFPLTVTSAQKNPTAFYLCASNSGTSGGEQYFGPGTRLTVT.

The chain joins TRBV6-5 to TRBJ2-4; possibly TRBD2 for D (5 bases). Per the germline V gene, CDR1 is MNHEY and CDR2 is SVGAGI. Deletions cut 6 bases from V and 1 base from J, with 13 bases between. The CDR3 sequence is 15 residues long. The CDR3 here is CASRIALGAKNIQYF. The CDR3 DNA reads as TGTGCCAGCAGGATAGCGTTAGGCGCCAAAAACATTCAGTACTTC.

This clone occurred once. The V gene is TRBV28, the J gene TRBJ2-5; TRBD2 agrees at 8 bases. The junction had 5 bases not matched to a gene; V was cut back by 2 bases and J by 6 bases. The CDR3 length is 14 residues. Germline CDR1 is MDHEN and CDR2 is SYDVKM. DNA for the CDR3: TGTGCCAGCAGTTTACGCTTTAGCGGGAAGACCCAGTACTTC. As protein: CASSLRFSGKTQYF.

The sample holds one count of this clone. The chain is built from TRBV5-4 and TRBJ2-5; 8 positions match TRBD2. Germline V gives CDR1 SGHNT, CDR2 YYREEE (reference sequence). The CDR3 spans 14 residues. Unmatched junction bases numbered 7, after V lost 4 bases and J lost 5 bases. CDR3 nucleotides: TGTGCCAGCAGCCCAATAGCGGGGAGGGAGACCCAGTACTTC. Amino acid sequence: CASSPIAGRETQYF.

This chain links TRBV27 with TRBJ2-3, with TRBD2 matching 11 bases. The CDR3 is made up of 17 amino acids. Looked up from germline, CDR1 is MNHEY and CDR2 is SMNVEV (reference sequence). V lost 4 bases, J lost 4 bases, and 10 bases stayed unmatched. The CDR3 loop is CASSSILAGGGADTQYF. As DNA, the CDR3 is TGTGCCAGCAGTTCGATTCTAGCGGGAGGAGGTGCAGATACGCAGTATTTT.

This sequence joins TRBV29-1 and TRBJ2-3, with a tentative D call TRBD1 (6 bases). The CDR3 contains 13 residues. The germline V and J ends were trimmed by 7 bases and 5 bases, with 16 bases remaining between them. Germline assignment: CDR1 SQVTM and CDR2 ANQGSEA. The CDR3 region has the DNA TGCAGCGCCGAAGGACAGCCAGAAGATACGCAGTATTTT. Translation gives CSAEGQPEDTQYF.

J is TRBJ2-2 and V is TRBV11-1; TRBD2 is a possible D gene (5 bases). Per germline, CDR1 SGHAT and CDR2 FQDESV (reference sequence). The V end was cut by 5 bases, the J end by 3 bases, with 25 bases between. The CDR3 totals 19 residues. CDR3 sequence (DNA): TGTGCCAGCAGCCCCCCCTTGGACTTTGAGGAATACTACACCGGGGAGCTGTTTTTT. Its translation is CASSPPLDFEEYYTGELFF. The whole variable domain, remainder taken from reference TRBV11-1 and TRBJ2-2, is EAEVAQSPRYKITEKSQAVAFWCDPISGHATLYWYRQILGQGPELLVQFQDESVVDDSQLPKDRFSAERLKGVDSTLKIQPAELGDSAMYLCASSPPLDFEEYYTGELFFGEGSRLTVL.

The chain recombines TRBV5-1 with TRBJ2-3, with TRBD2 identical over 7 bases. V was pared by 0 bases and J by 3 bases, with 1 base of the junction left unmatched. There are 14 residues in the CDR3. CDR1 is SGHRS, CDR2 YFSETQ, per germline. CDR3 loop: CASSLVSGTDTQYF. DNA for the CDR3: TGCGCCAGCAGCTTGGTTAGCGGGACAGATACGCAGTATTTT.

This clone was observed a single time. This rearrangement joins TRBV2 to TRBJ2-1, with 11 nucleotides matching TRBD2. Losses at the gene ends were 2 bases for V and 9 bases for J; bases not matched to a gene: 6. CDR1 is SNHLY and CDR2 is FYNNEI in the germline V gene. The CDR3 sequence is 15 residues long. The CDR3: CASSEILAGVGEQFF. Here the CDR3 DNA reads TGTGCCAGCAGTGAAATACTAGCGGGGGTTGGTGAGCAGTTCTTC.

V is TRBV23-1 and J is TRBJ1-1, with a weak D call TRBD1 (5 bases). TRBV23-1 is annotated as an ORF whose role is uncertain. This CDR3 has 13 amino acids. Trimming removed 4 bases from V and 4 bases from J, with 10 bases in between. The CDR3 is CASSPARATEAFF. Here the CDR3 DNA reads TGCGCCAGCAGTCCGGCCAGGGCCACTGAAGCTTTCTTT.

This chain uses TRBV9 with TRBJ1-1, with 8 bases that match TRBD1. The CDR3 runs to 14 residues. Unmatched junction bases numbered 9, after V lost 3 bases and J lost 8 bases. The germline V gene has CDR1 SGDLS and CDR2 YYNGEE. CDR3 in DNA: TGTGCCAGCAGCGCCCGGGACAGGCCTGAAGAAGCTTTCTTT. As protein: CASSARDRPEEAFF. The whole variable domain, remainder taken from reference TRBV9 and TRBJ1-1, is DSGVTQTPKHLITATGQRVTLRCSPRSGDLSVYWYQQSLDQGLQFLIQYYNGEERAKGNILERFSAQQFPDLHSELNLSSLELGDSALYFCASSARDRPEEAFFGQGTRLTVV.